Reported below is one TCR beta chain. Its antigen is unknown. V lost 3 bases to trimming and J lost 4 bases; unmatched junction nucleotides: 5. The CDR3 totals 14 residues. CDR1 SGHRS and CDR2 YFSETQ come from the germline V gene. TCRdb's table, derived via immunoSEQ multiplex PCR, lists solely in-frame clones and lacks some. The table has more than 60,000 clones, 65% to 85% seen once. These data originate in a study of OX40 agonist ivuxolimab in advanced cancers. As for the study in general: From about 23 to 85 years was the age range, with a mean of about 54 years, and around 84% were male.

With baseline, cycle 4 day 1, and cycle 7 day 1 as timepoints, blood was sampled. Study results and limitations: By week 6 at 0.1 to 3.0 mg/kg, blood CD4+ and CD8+ T cells had expanded clonally. Normalized expansion of T-cell clones was also low for some nonresponders.

This TCR came from an adult with an advanced solid tumor such as melanoma, head and neck, liver or kidney cancer. The sample in question was CD4+ or CD8+ T cells sorted from blood, obtained in a trial of the OX40 agonist ivuxolimab. V and J are TRBV5-1 and TRBJ2-7; 9 bases align to TRBD1. The chain's CDR3 is CASSWDRVGYEQYF. CDR3 bases: TGCGCCAGCAGCTGGGACAGGGTTGGGTACGAGCAGTACTTC.